What follows describes a single TCR beta chain. This receptor's antigen is unknown. There are no base qualities to consult, and no much larger clone falls within one base. These data belong to a study of blood T cell repertoires in COVID-19 (dated by TCRdb to about 2020). Turning to the overall study: Samples from collaborators originated in the United States, Italy and Spain and spanned both the acute and convalescent phases of COVID-19. A freely available public database, intended as a resource for researchers studying the immune response to SARS-CoV-2, is where the repertoires were released. Subjects who had been exposed to COVID-19, were actively infected with it, or had recovered from it provided the deeply sampled blood TCRbeta repertoires that made up the dataset. HLA class I and class II types, where available, came from metadata supplied by the sample provider rather than from assay-based typing. The sample metadata nearly always contained a de-identified subject ID, COVID-19 status, age in years and sex. Samples were obtained from the ongoing ImmuneRACE study (first 160 participants) and from some 1,200 subjects provided by 6 global collaborators. The material from the prospective study consisted of cDNA or gDNA derived from T cells, B-cell-depleted T cells, or PBMCs.

The immunoSEQ Assay, a bias-controlled multiplex PCR, was used to amplify TCRbeta CDR3 regions from genomic DNA. On the authors' methods: The number of nucleated cells in each sample was estimated from the amplification of reference gene primers within the assay. Sequence reads were collapsed and filtered to measure the absolute abundance of every unique TCRbeta CDR3 rearrangement. For each sample, productive Simpson clonality was calculated as the square root of Simpson's diversity index across productive rearrangements. TCRdb retrieved this table from immuneACCESS and kept in-frame rearrangements only. Not all clones are present; in checked studies, unresolved V genes account for under half, and no reason is known for the remainder. From that table come the V and J calls and clone size; the DNA was used to work out D and trimming. The sample table shows approximately 80,000 clones, and about 73% are seen once. In total, the top ten clones hold 5% to 6% of the sample.

In the germline V gene (reference sequence), CDR1 corresponds to LGHDT and CDR2 to YNNKEL. V gives up 0 bases and J gives up 5 bases, and the segment between their germline ends measures 13 bases. From the cysteine through the phenylalanine, the CDR3 covers 15 amino acids. Solely the CDR3 DNA is kept, with 45 bases framed from the first base. Collaborating institutions collected whole blood in K2EDTA tubes following their own protocols. For TCRbeta analysis, collaborator samples were shipped as frozen whole blood, as isolated PBMCs, or as DNA extracted from either sample type. Overall results and qualifications from the work: Clinical and demographic metadata were provided uncurated, with the amount varying by source and participant.

In this chain, TRBV3-1 (or the pseudogene TRBV3-2) is recombined with TRBJ2-5; D gene: possibly TRBD2, on 5 matching bases. The TCR was taken from a man between 45 and 60 years old with active or convalescent COVID-19. The specimen was peripheral blood. CDR3 region: CASSQEVGVGETQYF. The DNA sequence follows: TGTGCCAGCAGCCAAGAGGTCGGGGTGGGGGAGACCCAGTACTTC.